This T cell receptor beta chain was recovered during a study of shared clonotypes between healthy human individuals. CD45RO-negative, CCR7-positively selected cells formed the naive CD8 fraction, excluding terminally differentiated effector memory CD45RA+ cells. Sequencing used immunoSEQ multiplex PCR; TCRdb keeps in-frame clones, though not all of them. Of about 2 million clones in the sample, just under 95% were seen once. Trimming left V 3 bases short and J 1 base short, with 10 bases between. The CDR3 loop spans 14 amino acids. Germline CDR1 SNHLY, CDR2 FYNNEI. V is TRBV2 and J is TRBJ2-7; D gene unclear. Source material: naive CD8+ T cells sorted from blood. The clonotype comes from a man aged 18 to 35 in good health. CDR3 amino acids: CASSDGLLSYEQYF. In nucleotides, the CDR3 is TGTGCCAGCAGTGATGGGCTCCTATCCTACGAGCAGTACTTC.